The 14 T cell receptor beta chains in this list originate from one sample, sequenced in a study of CD8+ T cells in alopecia areata. Extracted RNA was reverse transcribed into cDNA, the sequencing template. This table comes from immunoSEQ multiplex PCR, and its TCRdb copy is limited to in-frame clones, with some not included. The table lists 150,000 to 250,000 clones, approximately 56% of them singletons. Regarding treatment: oral pan-JAK inhibitor, 5-10 mg twice daily. The sequencing used CD4+ T cells sorted from blood, collected at week 4, from a patient treated with tofacitinib. The receptors were gathered from a human donor with alopecia areata.

This clone was seen a handful of times. The chain links TRBV28 to TRBJ1-5, with D hard to call. V gave up 6 bases and J gave up 4 bases, with 7 bases separating them. CDR1 and CDR2 (germline): MDHEN, SYDVKM. The CDR3 spans 12 residues. As DNA, the CDR3 is TGTGCCAGCAGGGTACTTAATCAGCCCCAGCATTTT. Translating gives CASRVLNQPQHF.

This sequence joins TRBV2 and TRBJ1-2; D is unclear. Germline lookup yields CDR1 SNHLY and CDR2 FYNNEI. The CDR3 contains 12 residues. With 3 bases removed from V and 4 bases from J, the gap between germline ends came to 6 bases. This CDR3 reads CASSDRTYGYTF. In nucleotides, the CDR3 is TGTGCCAGCAGTGACAGAACCTATGGCTACACCTTC.

The V and J genes are TRBV30 and TRBJ1-2; D is unclear. V dropped 1 base and J dropped 3 bases, with 6 bases sitting between them. This CDR3 has 12 residues. Germline V gene data show CDR1 as GTSNPN and CDR2 as SVGIG (reference sequence). CDR3 residues: CAWSAKDYGYTF. CDR3 coding DNA: TGTGCCTGGAGTGCTAAAGACTATGGCTACACCTTC.

The chain uses TRBV9 and TRBJ1-5, with 9 bases matching TRBD1. Germline CDR1 reads SGDLS; CDR2 reads YYNGEE. J gave up 10 bases and V 3 bases, and 11 bases lay outside the gene matches. The CDR3 has 15 amino acids. Here the CDR3 reads CASSAPGTGNGPQHF. The CDR3 region has the DNA TGTGCCAGCAGCGCCCCCGGGACAGGGAATGGACCCCAGCATTTT.

V is TRBV18 and J is TRBJ2-7; 7 bases map to TRBD1. The CDR3 consists of 14 residues. From germline, CDR1 is KGHSH and CDR2 LQKENI. The trim removed 4 bases at V and 0 bases at J, leaving 3 bases unmatched. Here the CDR3 DNA reads TGTGCCAGCTCACTCGGGACAGCCTCCTACGAGCAGTACTTC. It translates to CASSLGTASYEQYF.

The chain recombines TRBV5-1 with TRBJ2-1, with 10 bases lining up with TRBD2. The CDR3 is 16 amino acids. In germline, CDR1 is SGHRS, CDR2 YFSETQ. Unmatched junction bases numbered 8, after V lost 3 bases and J lost 5 bases. The CDR3 sequence is CASSSLAGGTDNEQFF. For the CDR3, the DNA is TGCGCCAGCAGCTCCTTAGCGGGGGGTACCGACAATGAGCAGTTCTTC.

The chain has TRBV2 and TRBJ2-1; D possibly corresponds to TRBD1 (5 bases). The CDR3 length is 15 residues. Germline V gene data show CDR1 as SNHLY and CDR2 as FYNNEI. The ends were cut back, 4 bases at V and 0 bases at J, with 10 bases in the middle. The CDR3 region is CASSAQGSSYNEQFF. As DNA, the CDR3 is TGTGCCAGCAGTGCCCAGGGTAGCTCCTACAATGAGCAGTTCTTC.

The gene calls are TRBV5-1 and TRBJ1-1; D is ambiguous. Trimming removed 0 bases at V and 0 bases at J, with 15 bases between. Germline-derived CDR1 and CDR2 are SGHRS and YFSETQ. The CDR3 contains 17 residues. The CDR3 DNA follows: TGCGCCAGCAGCTTGGGAGGCAACCGGGTTATGAACACTGAAGCTTTCTTT. Amino acid sequence: CASSLGGNRVMNTEAFF.

Worth noting for this clone: The sample carries other DNA sequences with the same CDR3. The rearrangement links TRBV9 to TRBJ1-5; D gene uncertain. V lost 5 bases and J lost 0, with 9 bases in between. The length of the CDR3 is 14 residues. Germline lookup yields CDR1 SGDLS and CDR2 YYNGEE. As DNA, the CDR3 is TGTGCCAGCAGTGCCGGGATTAGCAATCAGCCCCAGCATTTT. Protein product: CASSAGISNQPQHF.

This chain uses TRBV6-5 with TRBJ2-3; D is unclear. Trimming took 0 bases from V and 0 from J, leaving 10 bases between them. This CDR3 has 16 amino acids. Germline V gene lookup returns CDR1 MNHEY and CDR2 SVGAGI. CDR3 sequence reads: CASSYSYSQSTDTQYF. Here the CDR3 DNA reads TGTGCCAGCAGTTACTCGTACAGCCAGAGCACAGATACGCAGTATTTT.

This chain connects TRBV7-2 to TRBJ2-2, with TRBD1 matching over 7 bases. Germline V gene data show CDR1 as SGHTA and CDR2 as FQGNSA. There are 14 residues in the CDR3. V gave up 5 bases and J gave up 6 bases; unmatched junction bases: 6. The CDR3 nucleotides are TGTGCCAGCAGCCCTAACAGGGGTTCCGGGGAGCTGTTTTTT. It is translated as CASSPNRGSGELFF.

V usage is TRBV11-2 and J usage is TRBJ2-5; possible D gene TRBD2, 6 bases. Per the germline V gene, CDR1 is SGHAT and CDR2 is FQNNGV. V was clipped by 2 bases and J by 0 bases, with 10 bases between them. This CDR3 spans 15 amino acids. CDR3: CASSLLAPYQETQYF. As DNA, the CDR3 is TGTGCCAGCAGCTTACTAGCGCCCTACCAAGAGACCCAGTACTTC. Full variable domain (rest looked up from reference TRBV11-2 and TRBJ2-5): EAGVAQSPRYKIIEKRQSVAFWCNPISGHATLYWYQQILGQGPKLLIQFQNNGVVDDSQLPKDRFSAERLKGVDSTLKIQPAKLEDSAVYLCASSLLAPYQETQYFGPGTRLLVL.

There are a few counts of this clone. The chain uses TRBV18 and TRBJ2-2; TRBD1 agrees at 9 bases. The CDR3 contains 17 residues. In germline, CDR1 is KGHSH, CDR2 LQKENI. The V gene end was trimmed by 4 bases and the J gene end by 1 base; junction bases not matched to a gene: 7. The CDR3 nucleotides are TGTGCCAGCTCACGATCCGCGGGACAGGGGAACACCGGGGAGCTGTTTTTT. Residues: CASSRSAGQGNTGELFF.

The chain employs TRBV29-1 and TRBJ2-7; D is uncertain. Germline V gene lookup returns CDR1 SQVTM and CDR2 ANQGSEA. The CDR3 contains 14 residues. With 7 bases removed from V and 2 bases from J, the gap between germline ends came to 18 bases. CDR3: CSGAGWVPTYEQYF. As DNA, the CDR3 is TGCAGCGGGGCCGGATGGGTTCCAACCTACGAGCAGTACTTC.